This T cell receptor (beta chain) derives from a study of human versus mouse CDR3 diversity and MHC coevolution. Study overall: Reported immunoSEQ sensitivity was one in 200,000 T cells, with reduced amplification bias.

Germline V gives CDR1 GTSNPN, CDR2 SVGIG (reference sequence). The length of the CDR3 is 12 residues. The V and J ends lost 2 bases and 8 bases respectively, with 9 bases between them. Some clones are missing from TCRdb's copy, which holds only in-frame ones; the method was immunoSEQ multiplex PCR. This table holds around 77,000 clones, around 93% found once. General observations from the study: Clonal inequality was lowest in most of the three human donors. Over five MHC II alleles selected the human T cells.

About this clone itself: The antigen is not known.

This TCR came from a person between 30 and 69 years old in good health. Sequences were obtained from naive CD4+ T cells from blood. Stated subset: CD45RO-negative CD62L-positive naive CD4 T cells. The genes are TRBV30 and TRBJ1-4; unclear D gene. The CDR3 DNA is TGTGCCTGGAGTATGAGCTTAGAAAAACTGTTTTTT. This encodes CAWSMSLEKLFF.